This TCR beta chain was captured in a study of CXCR3-negative and CXCR3-positive naive CD8 T cells. Regarding the study as a whole: Cryopreserved PBMCs had partly decreased CXCR3 expression; fresh PBMCs were used in most assays. TRB CDR3s were more hydrophobic in CXCR3-positive than in CXCR3-negative naive cells.

CDR1 and CDR2 (germline): LNHDA, SQIVND (reference sequence). This CDR3 is 15 amino acids long. Through 5' RACE with UMI labels, the TRB cDNA libraries were prepared. TCRdb reprocessed the 5' RACE reads and reports one entry per CDR3 protein, with no DNA. The listing contains under 150,000 distinct CDR3 sequences. As regards this clonotype: Its specificity is unknown.

This TCR was recovered from a human donor in good health. Some clones in this sample may be carry-over from other donors' samples. The J gene is TRBJ2-3, the V gene TRBV19; TCRdb's assignment of TRBD1 cannot be checked, as there is no DNA. Sequenced material: naive CXCR3+ CD8+ T cells from blood. Subset denoted: CD45RO-CCR7+CD27+CD95- naive CD8+ T cells expressing CXCR3 (TNR3+). CDR3 region: CASSPPGTPRVPQYF.